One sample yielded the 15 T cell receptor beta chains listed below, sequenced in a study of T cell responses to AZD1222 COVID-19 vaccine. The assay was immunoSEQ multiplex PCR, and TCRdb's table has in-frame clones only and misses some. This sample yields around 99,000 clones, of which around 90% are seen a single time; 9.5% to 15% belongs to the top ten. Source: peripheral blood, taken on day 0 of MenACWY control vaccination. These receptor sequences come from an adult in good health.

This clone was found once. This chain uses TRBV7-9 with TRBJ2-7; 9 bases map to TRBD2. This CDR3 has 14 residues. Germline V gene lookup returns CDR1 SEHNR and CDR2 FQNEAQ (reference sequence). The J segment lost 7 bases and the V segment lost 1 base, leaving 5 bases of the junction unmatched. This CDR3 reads CASSLVSGGKEQYF. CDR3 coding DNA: TGTGCCAGCAGCTTAGTTAGCGGGGGTAAAGAGCAGTACTTC. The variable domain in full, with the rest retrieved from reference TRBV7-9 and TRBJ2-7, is DTGVSQNPRHKITKRGQNVTFRCDPISEHNRLYWYRQTLGQGPEFLTYFQNEAQLEKSRLLSDRFSAERPKGSFSTLEIQRTEQGDSAMYLCASSLVSGGKEQYFGPGTRLTVT.

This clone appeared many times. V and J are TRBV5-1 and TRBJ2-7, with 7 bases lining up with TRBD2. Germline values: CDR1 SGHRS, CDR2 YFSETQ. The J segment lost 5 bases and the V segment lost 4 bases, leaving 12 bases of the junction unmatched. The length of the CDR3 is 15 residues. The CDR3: CASSLTGGSGDEQYF. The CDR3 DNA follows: TGCGCCAGCAGCCTCACAGGTGGGAGCGGGGACGAGCAGTACTTC. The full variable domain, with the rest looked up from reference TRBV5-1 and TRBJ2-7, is KAGVTQTPRYLIKTRGQQVTLSCSPISGHRSVSWYQQTPGQGLQFLFEYFSETQRNKGNFPGRFSGRQFSNSRSEMNVSTLELGDSALYLCASSLTGGSGDEQYFGPGTRLTVT.

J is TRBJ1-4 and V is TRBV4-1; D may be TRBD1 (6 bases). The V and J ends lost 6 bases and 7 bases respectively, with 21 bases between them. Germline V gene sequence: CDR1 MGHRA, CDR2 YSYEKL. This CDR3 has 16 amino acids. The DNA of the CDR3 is TGCGCCAGCAGAGTGGAACCCGGGGCCAGGGGTGAAAAACTGTTTTTT. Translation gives CASRVEPGARGEKLFF.

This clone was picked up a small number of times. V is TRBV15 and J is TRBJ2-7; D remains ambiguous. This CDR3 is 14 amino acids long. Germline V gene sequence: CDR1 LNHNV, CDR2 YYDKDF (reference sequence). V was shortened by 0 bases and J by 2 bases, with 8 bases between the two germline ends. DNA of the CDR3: TGTGCCACCAGCAGAGATGCCTTCACCTACGAGCAGTACTTC. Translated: CATSRDAFTYEQYF.

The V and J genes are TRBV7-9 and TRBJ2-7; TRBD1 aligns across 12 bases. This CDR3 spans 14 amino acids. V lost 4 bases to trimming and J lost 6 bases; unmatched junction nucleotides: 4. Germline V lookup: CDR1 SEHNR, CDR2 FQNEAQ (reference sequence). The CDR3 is CASSWDRGRIEQYF. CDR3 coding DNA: TGTGCCAGCAGCTGGGACAGGGGGCGCATCGAGCAGTACTTC. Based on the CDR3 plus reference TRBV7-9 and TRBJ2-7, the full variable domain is DTGVSQNPRHKITKRGQNVTFRCDPISEHNRLYWYRQTLGQGPEFLTYFQNEAQLEKSRLLSDRFSAERPKGSFSTLEIQRTEQGDSAMYLCASSWDRGRIEQYFGPGTRLTVT.

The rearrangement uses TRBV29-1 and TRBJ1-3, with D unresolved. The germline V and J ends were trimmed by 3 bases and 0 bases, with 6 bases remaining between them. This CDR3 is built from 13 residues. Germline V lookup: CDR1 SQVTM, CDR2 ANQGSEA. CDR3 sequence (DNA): TGCAGCGTTGATTCTAGCTCTGGAAACACCATATATTTT. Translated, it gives CSVDSSSGNTIYF.

The CDR3: CASGATGDTGELFF. CDR3 nucleotide sequence: TGCGCCAGCGGCGCGACGGGAGACACCGGGGAGCTGTTTTTT. The chain combines TRBV5-1 with TRBJ2-2, with TRBD2 as a possible D gene (6 bases). V lost 7 bases to trimming and J lost 3 bases, with 13 bases between them. The germline gives CDR1 SGHRS, CDR2 YFSETQ. This CDR3 is 14 amino acids long.

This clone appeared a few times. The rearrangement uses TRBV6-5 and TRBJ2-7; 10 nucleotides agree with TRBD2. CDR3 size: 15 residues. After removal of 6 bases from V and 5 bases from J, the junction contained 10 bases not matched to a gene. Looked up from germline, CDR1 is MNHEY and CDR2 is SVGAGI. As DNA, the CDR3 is TGTGCCAGCAGCCCACGGCCTAGCGGGAGTCACGAGCAGTACTTC. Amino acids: CASSPRPSGSHEQYF.

The CDR3 bases are TGCAGCGTTCAGGAGGGAGCTTTCTTT. Translating gives CSVQEGAFF. The chain links TRBV29-1 to TRBJ1-1; D unresolved. Germline CDR1 SQVTM, CDR2 ANQGSEA. Trimming removed 5 bases from V and 10 bases from J, with 8 bases in between. The CDR3 covers 9 residues. The full variable domain, completed using reference TRBV29-1 and TRBJ1-1, is SAVISQKPSRDICQRGTSLTIQCQVDSQVTMMFWYRQQPGQSLTLIATANQGSEATYESGFVIDKFPISRPNLTFSTLTVSNMSPEDSSIYLCSVQEGAFFGQGTRLTVV.

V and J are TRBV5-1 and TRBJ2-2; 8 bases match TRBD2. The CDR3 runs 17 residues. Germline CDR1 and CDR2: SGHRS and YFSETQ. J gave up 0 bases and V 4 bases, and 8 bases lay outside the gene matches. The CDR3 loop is CASSVAGGGPNTGELFF. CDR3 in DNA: TGCGCCAGCAGCGTGGCCGGCGGGGGGCCGAACACCGGGGAGCTGTTTTTT.

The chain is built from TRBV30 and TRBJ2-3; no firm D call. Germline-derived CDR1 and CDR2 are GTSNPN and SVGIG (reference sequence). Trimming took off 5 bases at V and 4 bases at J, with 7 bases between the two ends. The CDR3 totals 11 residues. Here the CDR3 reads CAWVVADTQYF. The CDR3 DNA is TGTGCCTGGGTCGTAGCAGATACGCAGTATTTT. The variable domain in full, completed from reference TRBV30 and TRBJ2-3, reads SQTIHQWPATLVQPVGSPLSLECTVEGTSNPNLYWYRQAAGRGLQLLFYSVGIGQISSEVPQNLSASRPQDRQFILSSKKLLLSDSGFYLCAWVVADTQYFGPGTRLTVL.

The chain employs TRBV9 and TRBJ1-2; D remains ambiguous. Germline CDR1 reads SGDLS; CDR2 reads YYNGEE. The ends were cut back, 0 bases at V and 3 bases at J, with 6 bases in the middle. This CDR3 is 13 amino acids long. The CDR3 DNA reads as TGTGCCAGCAGCGTAGCGGACGACTATGGCTACACCTTC. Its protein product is CASSVADDYGYTF.

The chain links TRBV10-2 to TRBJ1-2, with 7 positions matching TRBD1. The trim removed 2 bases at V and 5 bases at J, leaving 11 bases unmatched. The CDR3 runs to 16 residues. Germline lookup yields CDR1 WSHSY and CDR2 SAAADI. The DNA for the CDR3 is TGCGCCAGCAGTGAGGACAGGGTGGGGTGGGGATATGGCTACACCTTC. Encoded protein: CASSEDRVGWGYGYTF.

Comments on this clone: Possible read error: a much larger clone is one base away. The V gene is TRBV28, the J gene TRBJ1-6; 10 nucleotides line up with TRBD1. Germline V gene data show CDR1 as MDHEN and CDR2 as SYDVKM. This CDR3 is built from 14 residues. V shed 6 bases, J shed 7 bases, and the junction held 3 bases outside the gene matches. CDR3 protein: CASSPGQGNSPLHF. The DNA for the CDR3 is TGTGCCAGCAGCCCGGGACAGGGGAATTCACCCCTCCACTTT.

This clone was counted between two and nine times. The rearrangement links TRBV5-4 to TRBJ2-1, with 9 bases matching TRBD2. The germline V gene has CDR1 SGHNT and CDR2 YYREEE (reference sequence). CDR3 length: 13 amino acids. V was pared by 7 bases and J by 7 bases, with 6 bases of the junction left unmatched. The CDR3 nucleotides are TGTGCCAGCTGGCGGGGGGGCAGGAATGAGCAGTTCTTC. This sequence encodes CASWRGGRNEQFF.